The 22 T cell receptor beta chains below come from one sample, sequenced in a study of T cell responses to AZD1222 COVID-19 vaccine (dated by TCRdb to about 2021). In the paper's terms, the time point label means: about 28 days (+/-7) after the second vaccine dose. Library preparation employed the immunoSEQ multiplex PCR assay. TCRdb stores this immuneACCESS table with in-frame sequences only. Part of the clones is absent; in the studies checked, under half of the shortfall reflects unresolved V genes, and no reason is known for the rest. Across this sample there are about 180,000 clones, with around 90% seen only once. Roughly 2% of the sample is held by the ten biggest clonotypes. The source material was peripheral blood, sampled 28 days after the second AZD1222 dose. The origin of the receptors is an adult who received the AZD1222 COVID-19 vaccine.

This clone was detected once. The V and J genes are TRBV3-1 (or the pseudogene TRBV3-2) and TRBJ2-7, with 8 bases matching TRBD1. The CDR3 extends over 15 amino acids. V shed 0 bases, J shed 4 bases, and the junction held 5 bases outside the gene matches. Germline V gene data show CDR1 as LGHDT and CDR2 as YNNKEL (reference sequence). CDR3 loop: CASSQEGRGRYEQYF. The CDR3 nucleotides read TGTGCCAGCAGCCAAGAGGGCAGGGGGCGGTACGAGCAGTACTTC.

This chain uses TRBV28 with TRBJ1-2; 8 bases are shared with TRBD1. Losses at the gene ends were 5 bases for V and 4 bases for J; bases not matched to a gene: 9. This CDR3 has 15 residues. The germline V gene encodes CDR1 MDHEN and CDR2 SYDVKM. CDR3 nucleotide sequence: TGTGCCAGCAGTCCCAATCTCAGGGGGCGCTATGGCTACACCTTC. It codes for CASSPNLRGRYGYTF.

This clone turned up a few times. V is TRBV15 and J is TRBJ1-5, with D hard to call. The V gene's germline CDR1 is LNHNV and CDR2 YYDKDF (reference sequence). V was pared by 0 bases and J by 5 bases, with 11 bases between. The CDR3 is made up of 15 amino acids. The CDR3 here is CATSRDQAYDQPQHF. CDR3 nucleotides: TGTGCCACCAGCAGAGATCAGGCTTACGATCAGCCCCAGCATTTT. The full variable domain, in which reference TRBV15 and TRBJ1-5 provide the parts outside the CDR3, is DAMVIQNPRYQVTQFGKPVTLSCSQTLNHNVMYWYQQKSSQAPKLLFHYYDKDFNNEADTPDNFQSRRPNTSFCFLDIRSPGLGDTAMYLCATSRDQAYDQPQHFGDGTRLSIL.

This clone has just one count. Distinct nucleotide sequences in the sample also encode this CDR3. V gene TRBV5-1 combines with J gene TRBJ2-7, with 10 bases fitting TRBD1. Trimming took 4 bases from V and 3 from J; bases not matched to a gene: 4. CDR1 SGHRS and CDR2 YFSETQ come from the germline V gene. This CDR3 region has 14 residues. The CDR3 DNA sequence: TGCGCCAGCAGCGTCCGGGACAGGGGCTACGAGCAGTACTTC. Its protein product is CASSVRDRGYEQYF.

This clone appeared once. J is TRBJ2-7 and V is TRBV12-3 or TRBV12-4; unclear D gene. V lost 2 bases, J lost 5 bases, and 4 bases lay in between. The CDR3 consists of 11 residues. The CDR3 spells CASSLMHEQYF. The DNA for the CDR3 is TGTGCCAGCAGTTTAATGCACGAGCAGTACTTC.

The V and J genes are TRBV5-1 and TRBJ1-6; 8 bases are a match to TRBD1. This CDR3 has 15 amino acids. Germline assignment: CDR1 SGHRS and CDR2 YFSETQ. The V and J ends lost 0 bases and 9 bases, in that order; junction bases with no gene match: 5. The CDR3 DNA is TGCGCCAGCAGCTTGGAAGGACAGGGCGTTTCACCCCTCCACTTT. It is translated as CASSLEGQGVSPLHF.

V gene TRBV19 combines with J gene TRBJ1-5, with D unresolved. Per the germline V gene, CDR1 is LNHDA and CDR2 is SQIVND (reference sequence). CDR3 length: 14 amino acids. The V gene lost 3 bases and the J gene lost 7 bases, with 13 bases spanning the gap. CDR3: CASSMLGNEQPQHF. The CDR3 bases are TGTGCCAGTAGTATGCTAGGGAACGAACAGCCCCAGCATTTT. The full variable domain, in which reference TRBV19 and TRBJ1-5 provide the parts outside the CDR3, is DGGITQSPKYLFRKEGQNVTLSCEQNLNHDAMYWYRQDPGQGLRLIYYSQIVNDFQKGDIAEGYSVSREKKESFPLTVTSAQKNPTAFYLCASSMLGNEQPQHFGDGTRLSIL.

The chain carries TRBV11-2 and TRBJ2-5; no clear D gene. Germline assignment: CDR1 SGHAT and CDR2 FQNNGV. The CDR3 consists of 14 residues. With 5 bases removed from V and 5 bases from J, the gap between germline ends came to 15 bases. The CDR3 bases are TGTGCCAGCAGCCCGATGGGTCGCGAGGAGACCCAGTACTTC. It encodes CASSPMGREETQYF. Based on the CDR3 plus reference TRBV11-2 and TRBJ2-5, the full variable domain is EAGVAQSPRYKIIEKRQSVAFWCNPISGHATLYWYQQILGQGPKLLIQFQNNGVVDDSQLPKDRFSAERLKGVDSTLKIQPAKLEDSAVYLCASSPMGREETQYFGPGTRLLVL.

The genes are TRBV7-2 and TRBJ1-5; D unresolved. The CDR3 is made up of 14 amino acids. Germline V gives CDR1 SGHTA, CDR2 FQGNSA. V was cut by 1 base and J by 3 bases, with 7 bases left in between. The CDR3: CASSLEHDNQPQHF. DNA of the CDR3: TGTGCCAGCAGCTTAGAACACGACAATCAGCCCCAGCATTTT.

This chain connects TRBV7-3 to TRBJ1-2; D remains ambiguous. Germline V gene sequence: CDR1 SGHTA, CDR2 FQGTGA. The CDR3 has 14 residues. V gave up 1 base and J gave up 8 bases, with 14 bases separating them. CDR3: CASSLIPGMRGYTF. The CDR3 coding sequence is TGTGCCAGCAGCTTAATACCGGGCATGAGAGGCTACACCTTC.

The J gene is TRBJ2-5, the V gene TRBV7-2; 11 nucleotides agree with TRBD2. The V gene's germline CDR1 is SGHTA and CDR2 FQGNSA. This CDR3 contains 16 residues. Trimming took 3 bases from V and 5 from J; bases not matched to a gene: 8. DNA for the CDR3: TGTGCCAGCAGCTTGGCACTAGCGGGGGCAGGGGAGACCCAGTACTTC. Encoded protein: CASSLALAGAGETQYF.

The chain is built from TRBV7-3 and TRBJ2-1, with a possible D match to TRBD2 (6 bases). CDR3 length: 15 residues. The V and J ends lost 0 bases and 5 bases respectively, with 11 bases between them. Germline V gene data show CDR1 as SGHTA and CDR2 as FQGTGA. This chain's CDR3 is CASSLTGGWNNEQFF. Written as DNA, the CDR3 is TGTGCCAGCAGCTTAACTGGGGGGTGGAACAATGAGCAGTTCTTC.

V and J are TRBV28 and TRBJ1-2; 9 bases are a match to TRBD1. The CDR3 length is 11 residues. Germline loops: CDR1 MDHEN, CDR2 SYDVKM. This chain's CDR3 is CMTGGNYGYTF. The CDR3 region has the DNA TGTATGACAGGGGGAAACTATGGCTACACCTTC.

The chain couples TRBV7-9 to TRBJ2-5; weak D call: TRBD1 (6 bases). Germline CDR1 SEHNR, CDR2 FQNEAQ (reference sequence). V was cut by 3 bases and J by 4 bases, with 9 bases left in between. This CDR3 is built from 13 residues. The CDR3 nucleotides are TGTGCCAGCAGCTTTAGGGGGTTAGAGACCCAGTACTTC. This translates into CASSFRGLETQYF.

This chain connects TRBV21-1 to TRBJ1-1; the table calls TRBD1, which could not be checked here. TRBV21-1 is recorded as a pseudogene. The CDR3 contains 14 residues. Here the CDR3 reads CASSYGTEQTEAFF. The CDR3 nucleotides read TGTGCCAGCAGCTATGGGACAGAACAGACTGAAGCTTTCTTT.

This chain connects TRBV7-2 to TRBJ2-2; no definite D call. The CDR3 is 15 residues long. Trimming took 1 base from V and 1 from J, leaving 7 bases between them. Germline CDR1 and CDR2: SGHTA and FQGNSA. CDR3 nucleotides: TGTGCCAGCAGCTTAGTGCTCGGGAACACCGGGGAGCTGTTTTTT. The encoded protein is CASSLVLGNTGELFF.

V gene TRBV6-1 combines with J gene TRBJ1-3, with a tentative D call TRBD1 (6 bases). Germline V gives CDR1 MNHNS, CDR2 SASEGT. The V end was cut by 1 base, the J end by 1 base, with 8 bases between. This CDR3 comprises 15 residues. CDR3 bases: TGTGCCAGCAGTGAAGGGACAGCTTCTGGAAACACCATATATTTT. Amino acids: CASSEGTASGNTIYF.

The genes are TRBV19 and TRBJ1-2; D remains unclear. Per the germline V gene, CDR1 is LNHDA and CDR2 is SQIVND (reference sequence). V was shortened by 7 bases and J by 4 bases, with 16 bases between the two germline ends. This CDR3 is built from 14 residues. CDR3 sequence reads: CASIPHSGLYGYTF. As DNA, the CDR3 is TGTGCCAGTATCCCCCACAGCGGACTCTATGGCTACACCTTC.

The chain combines TRBV11-2 with TRBJ1-4, with D maybe TRBD1 (5 bases). V was clipped by 5 bases and J by 7 bases, with 20 bases between them. CDR1 and CDR2 from the germline V gene are SGHAT and FQNNGV. CDR3 length: 16 residues. CDR3 sequence: CASSNGIGTWGEKLFF. In nucleotides, the CDR3 is TGTGCCAGCAGCAATGGGATCGGGACTTGGGGTGAAAAACTGTTTTTT.

The chain is built from TRBV6-5 and TRBJ2-1; 7 bases line up with TRBD1. J lost 0 bases, V lost 2 bases, and 4 bases had no gene match. CDR3 length equals 16 residues. Germline V lookup: CDR1 MNHEY, CDR2 SVGAGI. CDR3 region: CASSYLQGDSYNEQFF. DNA of the CDR3: TGTGCCAGCAGTTACCTTCAGGGGGACTCCTACAATGAGCAGTTCTTC.

The chain links TRBV5-1 to TRBJ1-2, with 8 bases fitting TRBD1. The CDR3 loop spans 14 amino acids. Trimming took 3 bases from V and 10 from J; bases not matched to a gene: 11. The germline gives CDR1 SGHRS, CDR2 YFSETQ. The CDR3 protein is CASSYDRTGSIYTF. The CDR3 coding sequence is TGCGCCAGCAGCTACGACCGGACAGGGAGTATCTACACCTTC.

This sequence joins TRBV28 and TRBJ1-6, with TRBD1 identical over 7 bases. The V and J ends lost 10 bases and 6 bases, in that order; junction bases with no gene match: 3. Looked up from germline, CDR1 is MDHEN and CDR2 is SYDVKM. The CDR3 sequence is 12 residues long. The CDR3 protein is CATRDSNSPLHF. CDR3 in DNA: TGTGCCACCAGGGACAGTAATTCACCCCTCCACTTT.